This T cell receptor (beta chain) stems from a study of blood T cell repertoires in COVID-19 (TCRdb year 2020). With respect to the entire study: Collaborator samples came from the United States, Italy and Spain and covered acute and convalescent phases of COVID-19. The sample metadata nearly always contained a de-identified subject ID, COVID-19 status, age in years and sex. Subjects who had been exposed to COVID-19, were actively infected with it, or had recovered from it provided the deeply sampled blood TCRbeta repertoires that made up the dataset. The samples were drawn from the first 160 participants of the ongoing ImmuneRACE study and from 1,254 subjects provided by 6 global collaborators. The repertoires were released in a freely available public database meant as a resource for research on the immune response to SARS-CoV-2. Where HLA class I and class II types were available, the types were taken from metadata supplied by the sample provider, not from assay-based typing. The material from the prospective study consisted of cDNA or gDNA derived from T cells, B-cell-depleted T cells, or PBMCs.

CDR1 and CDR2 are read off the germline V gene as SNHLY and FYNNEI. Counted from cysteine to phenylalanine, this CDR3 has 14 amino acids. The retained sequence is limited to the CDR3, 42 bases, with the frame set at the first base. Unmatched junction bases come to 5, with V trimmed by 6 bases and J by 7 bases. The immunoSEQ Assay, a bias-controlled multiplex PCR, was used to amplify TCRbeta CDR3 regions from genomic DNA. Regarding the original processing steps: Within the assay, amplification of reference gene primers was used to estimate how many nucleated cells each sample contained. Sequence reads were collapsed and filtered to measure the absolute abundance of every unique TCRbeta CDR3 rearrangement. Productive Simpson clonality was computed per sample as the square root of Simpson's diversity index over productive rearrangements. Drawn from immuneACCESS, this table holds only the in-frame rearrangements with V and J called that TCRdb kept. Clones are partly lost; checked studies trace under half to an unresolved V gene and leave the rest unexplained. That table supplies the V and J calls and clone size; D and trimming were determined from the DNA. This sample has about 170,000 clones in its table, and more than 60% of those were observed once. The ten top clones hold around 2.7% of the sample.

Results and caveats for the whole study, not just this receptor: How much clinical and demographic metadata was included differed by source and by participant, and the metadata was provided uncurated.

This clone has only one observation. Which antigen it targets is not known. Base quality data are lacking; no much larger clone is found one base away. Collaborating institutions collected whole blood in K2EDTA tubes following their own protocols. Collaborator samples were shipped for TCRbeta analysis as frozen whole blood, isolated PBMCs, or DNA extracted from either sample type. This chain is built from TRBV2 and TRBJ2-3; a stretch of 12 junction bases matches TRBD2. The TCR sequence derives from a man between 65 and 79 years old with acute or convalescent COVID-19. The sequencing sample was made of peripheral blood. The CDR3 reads CASSGLAGLYTQYF. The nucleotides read TGTGCCAGCAGCGGACTAGCGGGGTTGTATACGCAGTATTTT.